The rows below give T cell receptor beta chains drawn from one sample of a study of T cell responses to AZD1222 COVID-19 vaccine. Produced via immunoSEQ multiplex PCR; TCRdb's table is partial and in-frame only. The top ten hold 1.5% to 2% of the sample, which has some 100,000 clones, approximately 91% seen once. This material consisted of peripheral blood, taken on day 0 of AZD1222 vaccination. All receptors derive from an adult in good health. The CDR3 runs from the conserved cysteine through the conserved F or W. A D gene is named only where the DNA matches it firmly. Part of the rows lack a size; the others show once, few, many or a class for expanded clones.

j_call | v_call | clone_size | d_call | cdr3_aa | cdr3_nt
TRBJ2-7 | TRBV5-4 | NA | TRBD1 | CASSPGTGRSYEQYF | TGTGCCAGCAGCCCCGGGACAGGGAGATCCTACGAGCAGTACTTC
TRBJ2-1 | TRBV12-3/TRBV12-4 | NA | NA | CASSSPGPQEQFF | TGTGCCAGCAGTTCTCCGGGACCACAAGAGCAGTTCTTC
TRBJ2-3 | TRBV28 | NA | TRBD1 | CASLTTGTGVRDTQYF | TGTGCCAGCCTAACTACCGGGACAGGGGTCAGAGATACGCAGTATTTT
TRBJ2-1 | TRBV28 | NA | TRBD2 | CASSRPPSGRAGEQFF | TGTGCCAGCAGTCGGCCGCCTAGCGGGAGGGCCGGTGAGCAGTTCTTC
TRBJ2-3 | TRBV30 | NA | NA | CAWGRGRRRSADTQYF | TGTGCCTGGGGTAGGGGGAGGCGGAGATCGGCAGATACGCAGTATTTT
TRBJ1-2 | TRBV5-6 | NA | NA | CASRDPPGRMGSNYGYTF | TGTGCCAGCAGGGATCCACCGGGACGCATGGGGAGCAACTATGGCTACACCTTC
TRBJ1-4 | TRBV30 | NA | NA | CAWSRSKVPQTTNEKLFF | TGTGCCTGGAGTAGGTCCAAAGTCCCTCAAACAACTAATGAAAAACTGTTTTTT
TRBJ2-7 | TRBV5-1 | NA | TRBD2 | CASSLGTSVPEQYF | TGCGCCAGCAGCCTCGGGACTAGCGTCCCAGAGCAGTACTTC
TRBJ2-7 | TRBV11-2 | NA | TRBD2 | CASSSVRGGDSYEQYF | TGTGCCAGCAGTTCCGTGCGGGGGGGGGACTCCTACGAGCAGTACTTC
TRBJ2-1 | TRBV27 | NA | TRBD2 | CASSPELAGGPYEQFF | TGTGCCAGCAGTCCAGAACTAGCGGGAGGGCCGTATGAGCAGTTCTTC
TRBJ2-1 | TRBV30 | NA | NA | CAWTSGTSRYNEQFF | TGTGCCTGGACCTCCGGGACTTCTCGCTACAATGAGCAGTTCTTC
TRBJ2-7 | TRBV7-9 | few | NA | CASSNIVYEQYF | TGTGCCAGCAGCAACATAGTGTACGAGCAGTACTTC
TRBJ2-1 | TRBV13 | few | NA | CASSFRRFSSYNEQFF | TGTGCCAGCAGCTTTCGACGATTCAGCTCCTACAATGAGCAGTTCTTC
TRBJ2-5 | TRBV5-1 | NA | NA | CASSPRMLQETQYF | TGCGCCAGCAGCCCTCGGATGTTACAAGAGACCCAGTACTTC
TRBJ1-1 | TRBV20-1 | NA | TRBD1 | CSASETGLTEAFF | TGCAGTGCTAGTGAGACAGGGTTGACTGAAGCTTTCTTT
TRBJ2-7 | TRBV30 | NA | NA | CAWSVGPYEQYF | TGTGCCTGGAGTGTTGGTCCCTACGAGCAGTACTTC
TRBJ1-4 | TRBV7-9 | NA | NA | CASSEAGPNEKLFF | TGTGCCAGCAGCGAAGCAGGACCGAATGAAAAACTGTTTTTT